This T cell receptor (beta chain) appears in the sequencing data of a study of T cell changes during pregnancy in multiple sclerosis. Clones were read by immunoSEQ multiplex PCR, and TCRdb kept only the in-frame ones, dropping some. Among some 53,000 clones listed, almost 95% were seen once. This clone was seen a handful of times. Trimming took off 3 bases at V and 2 bases at J, with 22 bases between the two ends. This CDR3 is built from 17 residues. Germline V gene sequence: CDR1 GTSNPN, CDR2 SVGIG (reference sequence). The chain employs TRBV30 and TRBJ1-1; D is possibly TRBD1 (6 bases). This material consisted of CD4+ T cells from peripheral blood mononuclear cells, taken in the third trimester of pregnancy. This receptor was identified in a female donor with multiple sclerosis, enrolled in a pregnancy study. This CDR3 is CAWSAFLTGTFNTEAFF. In nucleotides, the CDR3 is TGTGCCTGGAGCGCTTTTTTGACCGGGACATTTAACACTGAAGCTTTCTTT.